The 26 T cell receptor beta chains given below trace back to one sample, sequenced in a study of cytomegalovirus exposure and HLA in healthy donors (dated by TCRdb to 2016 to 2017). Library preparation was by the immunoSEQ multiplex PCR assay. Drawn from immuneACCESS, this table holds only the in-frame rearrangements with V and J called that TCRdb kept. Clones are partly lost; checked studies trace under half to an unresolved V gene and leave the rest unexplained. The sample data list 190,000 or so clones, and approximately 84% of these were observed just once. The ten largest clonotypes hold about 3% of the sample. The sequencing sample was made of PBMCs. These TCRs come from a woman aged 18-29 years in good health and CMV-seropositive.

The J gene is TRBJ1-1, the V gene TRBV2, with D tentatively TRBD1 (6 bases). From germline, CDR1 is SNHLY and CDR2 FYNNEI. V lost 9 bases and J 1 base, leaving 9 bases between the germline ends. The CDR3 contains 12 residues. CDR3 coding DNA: TGTGCCAGTAGACAGGAGAACACTGAAGCTTTCTTT. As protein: CASRQENTEAFF.

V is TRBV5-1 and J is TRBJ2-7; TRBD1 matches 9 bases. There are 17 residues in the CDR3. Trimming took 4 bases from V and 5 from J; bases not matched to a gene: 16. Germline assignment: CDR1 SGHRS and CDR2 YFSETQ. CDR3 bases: TGCGCCAGCAGCCTAAAGTTTCTTGGGACAGGGCAAAACGAGCAGTACTTC. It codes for CASSLKFLGTGQNEQYF. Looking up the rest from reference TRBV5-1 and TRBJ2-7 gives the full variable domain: KAGVTQTPRYLIKTRGQQVTLSCSPISGHRSVSWYQQTPGQGLQFLFEYFSETQRNKGNFPGRFSGRQFSNSRSEMNVSTLELGDSALYLCASSLKFLGTGQNEQYFGPGTRLTVT.

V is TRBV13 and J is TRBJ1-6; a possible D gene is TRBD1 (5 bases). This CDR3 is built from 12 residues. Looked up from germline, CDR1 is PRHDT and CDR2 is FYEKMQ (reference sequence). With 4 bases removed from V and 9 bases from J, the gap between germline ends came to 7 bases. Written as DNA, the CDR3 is TGTGCCAGCAGCTCCAGGGCTTCACCCCTCCACTTT. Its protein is CASSSRASPLHF.

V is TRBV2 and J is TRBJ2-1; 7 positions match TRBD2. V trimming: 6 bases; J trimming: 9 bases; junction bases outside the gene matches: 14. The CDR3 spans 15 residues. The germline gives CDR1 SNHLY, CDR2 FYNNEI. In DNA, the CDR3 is TGTGCCAGCAGACCTGTCGGGGGGAATGCAGGTGAGCAGTTCTTC. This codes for CASRPVGGNAGEQFF.

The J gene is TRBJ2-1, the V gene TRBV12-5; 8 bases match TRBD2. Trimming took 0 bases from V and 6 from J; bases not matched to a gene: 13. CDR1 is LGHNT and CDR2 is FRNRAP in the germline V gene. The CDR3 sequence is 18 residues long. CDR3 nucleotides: TGTGCTAGTGGTTTGGTACTCTGGGCGGGGGGTAGTCGCAATGAGCAGTTCTTC. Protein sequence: CASGLVLWAGGSRNEQFF. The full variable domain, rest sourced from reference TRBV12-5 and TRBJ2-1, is DARVTQTPRHKVTEMGQEVTMRCQPILGHNTVFWYRQTMMQGLELLAYFRNRAPLDDSGMPKDRFSAEMPDATLATLKIQPSEPRDSAVYFCASGLVLWAGGSRNEQFFGPGTRLTVL.

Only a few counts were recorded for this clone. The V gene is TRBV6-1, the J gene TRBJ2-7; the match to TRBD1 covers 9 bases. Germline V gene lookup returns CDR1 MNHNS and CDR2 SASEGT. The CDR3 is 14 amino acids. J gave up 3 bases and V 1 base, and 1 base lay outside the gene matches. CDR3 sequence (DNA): TGTGCCAGCAGTGAAGACAGGGGGCGCTACGAGCAGTACTTC. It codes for CASSEDRGRYEQYF.

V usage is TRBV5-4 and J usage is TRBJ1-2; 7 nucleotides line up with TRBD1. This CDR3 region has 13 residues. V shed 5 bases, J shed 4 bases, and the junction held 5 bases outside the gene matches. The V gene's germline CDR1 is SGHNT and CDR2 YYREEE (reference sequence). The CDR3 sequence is CASRIQGTYGYTF. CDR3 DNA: TGTGCCAGCAGAATACAGGGGACCTATGGCTACACCTTC.

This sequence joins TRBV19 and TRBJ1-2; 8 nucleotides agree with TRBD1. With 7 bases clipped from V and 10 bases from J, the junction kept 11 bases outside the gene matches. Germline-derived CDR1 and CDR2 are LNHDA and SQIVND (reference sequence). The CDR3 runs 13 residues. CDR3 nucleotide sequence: TGTGCCAGTAAACCCCGGACAGGGACCTACTACACCTTC. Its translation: CASKPRTGTYYTF.

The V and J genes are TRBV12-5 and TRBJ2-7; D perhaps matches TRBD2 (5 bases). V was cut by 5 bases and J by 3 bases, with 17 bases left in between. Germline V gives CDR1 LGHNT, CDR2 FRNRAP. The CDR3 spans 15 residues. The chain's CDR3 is CASGPRGAPLYEQYF. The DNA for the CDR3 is TGTGCTAGTGGTCCCCGGGGAGCTCCCCTCTACGAGCAGTACTTC.

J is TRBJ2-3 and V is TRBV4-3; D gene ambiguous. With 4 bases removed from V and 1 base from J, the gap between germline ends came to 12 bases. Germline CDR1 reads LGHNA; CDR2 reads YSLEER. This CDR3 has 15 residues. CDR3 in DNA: TGCGCCAGCAGCCCAGGTGGATTTGGCACAGATACGCAGTATTTT. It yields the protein CASSPGGFGTDTQYF.

CDR3 protein: CASTTGTDTGELFF. The CDR3 region has the DNA TGTGCCAGTACCACAGGGACAGACACCGGGGAGCTGTTTTTT. The chain carries TRBV19 and TRBJ2-2; 7 bases are a match to TRBD1. The CDR3 covers 14 residues. The V segment lost 7 bases and the J segment 3 bases; nucleotides outside the gene matches: 5. Germline V gene sequence: CDR1 LNHDA, CDR2 SQIVND (reference sequence).

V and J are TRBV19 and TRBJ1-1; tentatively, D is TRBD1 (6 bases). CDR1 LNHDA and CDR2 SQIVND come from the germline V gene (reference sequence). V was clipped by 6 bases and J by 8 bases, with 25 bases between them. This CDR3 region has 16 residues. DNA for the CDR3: TGTGCCAGTAGCTACACTTTGGGACACCATCTCCAAGAAGCTTTCTTT. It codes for CASSYTLGHHLQEAFF.

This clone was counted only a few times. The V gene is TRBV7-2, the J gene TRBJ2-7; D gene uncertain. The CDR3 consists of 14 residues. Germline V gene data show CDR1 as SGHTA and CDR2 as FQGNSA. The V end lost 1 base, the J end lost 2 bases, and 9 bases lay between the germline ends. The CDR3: CASSLGGGTYEQYF. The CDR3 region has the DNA TGTGCCAGCAGCTTAGGAGGCGGCACCTACGAGCAGTACTTC.

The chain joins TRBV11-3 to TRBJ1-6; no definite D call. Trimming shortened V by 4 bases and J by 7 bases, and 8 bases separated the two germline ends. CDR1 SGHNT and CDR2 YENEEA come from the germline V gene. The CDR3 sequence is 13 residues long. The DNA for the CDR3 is TGTGCCAGCAGCTCCGCGAGCAATTCACCCCTCCACTTT. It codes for CASSSASNSPLHF.

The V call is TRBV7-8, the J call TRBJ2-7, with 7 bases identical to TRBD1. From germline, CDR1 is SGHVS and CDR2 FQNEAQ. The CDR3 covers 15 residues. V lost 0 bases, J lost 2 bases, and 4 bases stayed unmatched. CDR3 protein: CASSLARGITYEQYF. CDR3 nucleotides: TGTGCCAGCAGCTTAGCCAGGGGGATAACCTACGAGCAGTACTTC.

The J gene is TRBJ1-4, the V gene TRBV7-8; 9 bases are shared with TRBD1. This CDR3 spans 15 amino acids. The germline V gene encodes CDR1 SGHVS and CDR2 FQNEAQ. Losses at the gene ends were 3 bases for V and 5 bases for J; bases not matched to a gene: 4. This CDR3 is CASSFRTGDNEKLFF. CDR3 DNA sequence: TGTGCCAGCAGCTTCCGGACAGGGGACAATGAAAAACTGTTTTTT.

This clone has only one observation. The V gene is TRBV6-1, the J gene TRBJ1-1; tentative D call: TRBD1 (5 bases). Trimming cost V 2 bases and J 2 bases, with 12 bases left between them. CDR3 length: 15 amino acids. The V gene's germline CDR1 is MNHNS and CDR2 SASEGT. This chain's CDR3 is CASSETGGTNTEAFF. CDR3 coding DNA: TGTGCCAGCAGTGAAACGGGGGGAACTAACACTGAAGCTTTCTTT.

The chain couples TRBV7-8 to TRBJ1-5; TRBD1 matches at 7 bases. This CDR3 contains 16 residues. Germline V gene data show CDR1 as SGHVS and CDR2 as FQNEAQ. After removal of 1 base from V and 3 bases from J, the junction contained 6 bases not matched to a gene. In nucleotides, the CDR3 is TGTGCCAGCAGCTTAGGCCCAGACAGGGACAATCAGCCCCAGCATTTT. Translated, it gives CASSLGPDRDNQPQHF.

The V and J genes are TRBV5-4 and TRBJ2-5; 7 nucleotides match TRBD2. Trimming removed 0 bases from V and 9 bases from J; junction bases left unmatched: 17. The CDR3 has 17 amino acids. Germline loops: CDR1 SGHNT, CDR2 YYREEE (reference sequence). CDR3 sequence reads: CASSLAGGGGPSGAQYF. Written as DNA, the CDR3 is TGTGCCAGCAGCTTGGCGGGGGGAGGAGGGCCCAGTGGGGCCCAGTACTTC.

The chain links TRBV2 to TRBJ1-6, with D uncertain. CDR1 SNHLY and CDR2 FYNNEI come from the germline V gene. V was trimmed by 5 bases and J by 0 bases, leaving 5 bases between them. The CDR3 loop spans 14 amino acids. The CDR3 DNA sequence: TGTGCCAGCAGTCCTAGCTCCTATAATTCACCCCTCCACTTT. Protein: CASSPSSYNSPLHF.

This chain's CDR3 is CASSSLTGTYEQYF. Here the CDR3 DNA reads TGTGCCAGCAGCTCCCTGACAGGAACCTACGAGCAGTACTTC. V gene TRBV11-2 combines with J gene TRBJ2-7; the D gene is possibly TRBD1 (6 bases). Germline V gene data show CDR1 as SGHAT and CDR2 as FQNNGV. V lost 4 bases and J 2 bases, leaving 12 bases between the germline ends. The CDR3 covers 14 residues.

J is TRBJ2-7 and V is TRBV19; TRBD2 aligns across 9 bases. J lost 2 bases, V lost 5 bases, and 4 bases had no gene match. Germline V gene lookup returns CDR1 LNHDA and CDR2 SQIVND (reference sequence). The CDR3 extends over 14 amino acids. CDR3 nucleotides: TGTGCCAGTAGTTCCGTAGCGGGAGCCTACGAGCAGTACTTC. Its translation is CASSSVAGAYEQYF. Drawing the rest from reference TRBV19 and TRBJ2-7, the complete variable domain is DGGITQSPKYLFRKEGQNVTLSCEQNLNHDAMYWYRQDPGQGLRLIYYSQIVNDFQKGDIAEGYSVSREKKESFPLTVTSAQKNPTAFYLCASSSVAGAYEQYFGPGTRLTVT.

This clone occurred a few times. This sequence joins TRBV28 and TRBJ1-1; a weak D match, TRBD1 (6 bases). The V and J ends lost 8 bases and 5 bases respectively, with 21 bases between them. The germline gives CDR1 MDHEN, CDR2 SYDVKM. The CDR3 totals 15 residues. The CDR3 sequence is CASGGGGAPGTEAFF. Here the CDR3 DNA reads TGTGCCAGCGGGGGGGGCGGAGCCCCGGGAACTGAAGCTTTCTTT.

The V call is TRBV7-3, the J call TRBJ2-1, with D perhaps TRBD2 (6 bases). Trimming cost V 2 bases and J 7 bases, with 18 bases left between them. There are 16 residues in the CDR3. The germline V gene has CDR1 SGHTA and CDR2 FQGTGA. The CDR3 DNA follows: TGTGCCAGCAGCTTAGAGTTTGGGGGAGGAACTAATGAGCAGTTCTTC. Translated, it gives CASSLEFGGGTNEQFF.

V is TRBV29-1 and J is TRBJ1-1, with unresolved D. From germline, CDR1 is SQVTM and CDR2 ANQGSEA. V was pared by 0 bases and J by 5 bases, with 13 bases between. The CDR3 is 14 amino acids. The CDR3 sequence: CSVEDETIRTEAFF. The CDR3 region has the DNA TGCAGCGTTGAAGATGAGACAATTAGGACTGAAGCTTTCTTT.

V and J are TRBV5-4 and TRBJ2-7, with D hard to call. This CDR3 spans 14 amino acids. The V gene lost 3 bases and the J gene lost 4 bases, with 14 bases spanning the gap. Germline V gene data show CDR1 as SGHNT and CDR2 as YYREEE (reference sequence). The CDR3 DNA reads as TGTGCCAGCAGCTCAGCAGGAACCGTATACGAGCAGTACTTC. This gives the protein CASSSAGTVYEQYF.